This is a list of T cell receptor beta chains from one sample in a study of vaccination and CD4 T cells after COVID-19. The antigens for these receptors are not known. TCRdb re-analysed the PCR reads in MiXCR, keeping a single row per CDR3 protein. Of more than 15,000 distinct CDR3 sequences in the sample, roughly 31% were seen once. The sample taken for sequencing was cultured CD4+ T cells from blood. These receptors all come from a human donor with COVID-19. Each CDR3 is given with its conserved first and last residue. The order of the fields is D gene, clone size, V gene, J gene, CDR3 DNA, CDR3 protein. D genes are given only for firm matches. Clone sizes are given selectively: once, few, many, or a class where the clone is expanded.

D: TRBD2
size: few
V: TRBV20-1
J: TRBJ2-3
DNA: TGCAGTGCTAGCATACTAGCGGAAAGCACAGATACGCAGTATTTT
CDR3: CSASILAESTDTQYF

D: NA
size: few
V: TRBV6-2/TRBV6-3
J: TRBJ1-1
DNA: TGTGCCAGCAGTTACGCGACAGGGAACACTGAAGCTTTCTTT
CDR3: CASSYATGNTEAFF

D: TRBD2
size: NA
V: TRBV30
J: TRBJ2-5
DNA: TGTGCCTGGAGGACCGGGACTAGCGGGGCCCGAATAAAAGAGACCCAGTACTTC
CDR3: CAWRTGTSGARIKETQYF

D: NA
size: NA
V: TRBV7-9
J: TRBJ2-5
DNA: TGTGCCAGCAGCGGGGTGGAGACCCAGTACTTC
CDR3: CASSGVETQYF

D: NA
size: few
V: TRBV24-1
J: TRBJ2-2
DNA: TGTGCCACCAGTGTGGGCATCGAGACCGGGGAGCTGTTTTTT
CDR3: CATSVGIETGELFF

D: NA
size: NA
V: TRBV27
J: TRBJ1-4
DNA: TGTGCCAGCAGTACGGGGGCTGATGAAAAACTGTTTTTT
CDR3: CASSTGADEKLFF

D: TRBD1
size: NA
V: TRBV20-1
J: TRBJ1-4
DNA: TGCAGTGCTCACCCCCCTACAGGGGGGGCTTATGAAAAACTGTTTTTT
CDR3: CSAHPPTGGAYEKLFF

D: TRBD2
size: NA
V: TRBV7-2
J: TRBJ2-7
DNA: TGTGCCAGCAGCTTAGCGGCCCAGCGGGGGAGCTCCTACGAGCAGTACTTC
CDR3: CASSLAAQRGSSYEQYF

D: TRBD1
size: NA
V: TRBV5-1
J: TRBJ1-2
DNA: TGCGCCAGCAGCTCGGGGACAGGGCCCAACTATGGCTACACCTTC
CDR3: CASSSGTGPNYGYTF

D: TRBD1
size: NA
V: TRBV6-1
J: TRBJ2-1
DNA: TGTGCCAGCAGTGCCGTTCCGGGACAGGGGGTTCATGAGCAGTTCTTC
CDR3: CASSAVPGQGVHEQFF

D: NA
size: NA
V: TRBV6-4
J: TRBJ1-2
DNA: TGTGCCAGCAGTGCCGATCCGTTCCCCCACCGGCGTTATGGCTACACCTTC
CDR3: CASSADPFPHRRYGYTF

D: NA
size: few
V: TRBV7-9
J: TRBJ1-6
DNA: TGTGCCAGCAGCTCCGAACAGTATAATTCACCCCTCCACTTT
CDR3: CASSSEQYNSPLHF

D: TRBD2
size: NA
V: TRBV7-3
J: TRBJ2-3
DNA: TGTGCCAGCAGCTCAAGCGGGAAGTACACAGATACGCAGTATTTT
CDR3: CASSSSGKYTDTQYF

D: NA
size: once
V: TRBV5-1
J: TRBJ1-4
DNA: TGCGCCAGCAGTTCGGACTCACTCGGGGCTAATGAAAAACTGTTTTTT
CDR3: CASSSDSLGANEKLFF

D: NA
size: NA
V: TRBV7-2
J: TRBJ2-3
DNA: TGTGCCAGCAGCTTGGGGGGGGGCCGCACAGATACGCAGTATTTT
CDR3: CASSLGGGRTDTQYF

D: NA
size: NA
V: TRBV11-3
J: TRBJ1-5
DNA: TGTGCCAGCAGCTTTCGCAGGGATCAGCCCCAGCATTTT
CDR3: CASSFRRDQPQHF

D: NA
size: NA
V: TRBV7-2
J: TRBJ1-1
DNA: TGTGCCAGCAGCCCGCAGGGTAAGGGCACTGAAGCTTTCTTT
CDR3: CASSPQGKGTEAFF

D: NA
size: NA
V: TRBV7-6
J: TRBJ2-1
DNA: TGTGCCAGCAGCTTAGATTGGCGGATACAAGGTGAGCAGTTCTTC
CDR3: CASSLDWRIQGEQFF

D: NA
size: NA
V: TRBV2
J: TRBJ2-1
DNA: TGTGCCAGCAGAAAGGACGGAAGCTCCTACAATGAGCAGTTCTTC
CDR3: CASRKDGSSYNEQFF

D: TRBD1
size: NA
V: TRBV29-1
J: TRBJ1-1
DNA: TGCAGCGCCTCGGACAGGGGAGGAACTGAAGCTTTCTTT
CDR3: CSASDRGGTEAFF

D: TRBD1
size: NA
V: TRBV20-1
J: TRBJ1-1
DNA: TGCAGTGCTAGAGAGGGATCAGGGGGCATCGTAGCTTTCTTT
CDR3: CSAREGSGGIVAFF

D: TRBD2
size: NA
V: TRBV6-2/TRBV6-3
J: TRBJ2-1
DNA: TGTGCCAGCAGTCTCGGACTAGCGACCTACAATGAGCAGTTCTTC
CDR3: CASSLGLATYNEQFF

D: TRBD1
size: NA
V: TRBV5-1
J: TRBJ2-3
DNA: TGCGCCAGCAGCGGGAAACAGGGGATGCGAGATACGCAGTATTTT
CDR3: CASSGKQGMRDTQYF

D: NA
size: few
V: TRBV10-3
J: TRBJ2-3
DNA: TGTGCCATCAGTGAGCAGGGTACAGATACGCAGTATTTT
CDR3: CAISEQGTDTQYF

D: NA
size: few
V: TRBV7-8
J: TRBJ1-3
DNA: TGTGCCAGCAGCCAAAGGACCATAAACACCATATATTTT
CDR3: CASSQRTINTIYF

D: TRBD2
size: NA
V: TRBV20-1
J: TRBJ2-1
DNA: TGCAGTGCTAGAGCTAGCGGGGGGACAACAAGATTAAGCTCCTACAATGAGCAGTTCTTC
CDR3: CSARASGGTTRLSSYNEQFF

D: NA
size: few
V: TRBV6-5
J: TRBJ1-3
DNA: TGTGCCAGCAGTTACTCTTTATACGGGAACTCTGGAAACACCATATATTTT
CDR3: CASSYSLYGNSGNTIYF

D: TRBD1
size: NA
V: TRBV29-1
J: TRBJ2-1
DNA: TGCAGCGTCGAACAGGGGGCGTTGGGCAATGAGCAGTTCTTC
CDR3: CSVEQGALGNEQFF

D: NA
size: NA
V: TRBV6-2/TRBV6-3
J: TRBJ2-5
DNA: TGTGCCAGCACTCCTTATCAGGGCGGGGGCCTGGGAGAGACCCAGTACTTC
CDR3: CASTPYQGGGLGETQYF

D: NA
size: NA
V: TRBV2
J: TRBJ2-6
DNA: TGTGCCAGCAGTGAATCCGGGGCCAACGTCCTGACTTTC
CDR3: CASSESGANVLTF

D: TRBD1
size: NA
V: TRBV7-7
J: TRBJ2-3
DNA: TGTGCTAGCAGCTTAGCGAGAGGGACAGGGGCAGATACGCAGTATTTT
CDR3: CASSLARGTGADTQYF

D: NA
size: NA
V: TRBV28
J: TRBJ1-5
DNA: TGTGCCAGCGCCCGGGGGGGGGCGGACCAGCCCCAGCATTTT
CDR3: CASARGGADQPQHF

D: TRBD1
size: few
V: TRBV18
J: TRBJ1-2
DNA: TGTGCCAGCTCACCAACCCGGGACAGGGGTAACTATGGCTACACCTTC
CDR3: CASSPTRDRGNYGYTF

D: TRBD2
size: NA
V: TRBV6-1
J: TRBJ2-3
DNA: TGTGCCAGCAGTCTTGGGGGGGGCACAGATACGCAGTATTTT
CDR3: CASSLGGGTDTQYF

D: NA
size: NA
V: TRBV10-1
J: TRBJ2-2
DNA: TGCGCCAGCAGTGAACGAGCCTCCGGGGAGCTGTTTTTT
CDR3: CASSERASGELFF

D: NA
size: NA
V: TRBV30
J: TRBJ1-2
DNA: TGTGCCTGGAGTTTGGAGTATGGCTACACCTTC
CDR3: CAWSLEYGYTF

D: NA
size: few
V: TRBV6-1
J: TRBJ1-5
DNA: TGTGCCAGCAATCTCGGCGACAGCTTCCAGCCCCAGCATTTT
CDR3: CASNLGDSFQPQHF

D: NA
size: few
V: TRBV7-8
J: TRBJ1-1
DNA: TGTGCCAGCAGCAGAAGACAGACTCGTGCCACTGAAGCTTTCTTT
CDR3: CASSRRQTRATEAFF

D: TRBD1
size: NA
V: TRBV14
J: TRBJ2-5
DNA: TGTGCCAGCAGCCAAGGGGACAGGGCAATCCAAGAGACCCAGTACTTC
CDR3: CASSQGDRAIQETQYF

D: TRBD2
size: few
V: TRBV27
J: TRBJ2-3
DNA: TGTGCCAGCAGTCTCGGACTAGCGGGGGATAATACGCAGTATTTT
CDR3: CASSLGLAGDNTQYF

D: TRBD1
size: few
V: TRBV27
J: TRBJ1-5
DNA: TGTGCCAGCAGTTCCGGGACAGATAGCAATCAGCCCCAGCATTTT
CDR3: CASSSGTDSNQPQHF

D: NA
size: NA
V: TRBV3-1
J: TRBJ1-1
DNA: TGTGCCAGCAGCCCCCGGGGGGGGCCCAACGCTGAAGCTTTCTTT
CDR3: CASSPRGGPNAEAFF

D: TRBD1
size: few
V: TRBV24-1
J: TRBJ1-1
DNA: TGTGCCACCAGTGAAATACTGGACAGGGGCCCTGAAGCTTTCTTT
CDR3: CATSEILDRGPEAFF

D: TRBD1
size: NA
V: TRBV2
J: TRBJ1-1
DNA: TGTGCCACCAGGGGGAGGATGAACACTGAAGCTTTCTTT
CDR3: CATRGRMNTEAFF

D: NA
size: NA
V: TRBV20-1
J: TRBJ2-5
DNA: TGCAGTGCTAGACTCAGTCAAGAGACCCAGTACTTC
CDR3: CSARLSQETQYF

D: NA
size: few
V: TRBV5-8
J: TRBJ1-1
DNA: TGTGCCAGCAGCTTGGTAGTTAGGACTGAAGCTTTCTTT
CDR3: CASSLVVRTEAFF

D: NA
size: few
V: TRBV7-9
J: TRBJ1-6
DNA: TGTGCCAGCGCCGGGACCCCCGATAATTCACCCCTCCACTTT
CDR3: CASAGTPDNSPLHF

D: NA
size: NA
V: TRBV11-3
J: TRBJ1-1
DNA: TGTGCCAGCAGCTTAGATATGGCTGAAGCTTTCTTT
CDR3: CASSLDMAEAFF

D: NA
size: NA
V: TRBV6-1
J: TRBJ1-2
DNA: TGTGCCAGCAGAGGGGGGGGCGCAGTAAACTATGGCTACACCTTC
CDR3: CASRGGGAVNYGYTF

D: TRBD2
size: NA
V: TRBV11-3
J: TRBJ2-3
DNA: TGTGCCAGCAGCATAGACCTAGCGGGGGGGACAGATACGCAGTATTTT
CDR3: CASSIDLAGGTDTQYF

D: TRBD2
size: NA
V: TRBV5-4
J: TRBJ2-1
DNA: TGTGCCAGCAGCGCTAGCGGGGCCGCAACCTACAATGAGCAGTTCTTC
CDR3: CASSASGAATYNEQFF

D: NA
size: NA
V: TRBV30
J: TRBJ2-7
DNA: TGTGCCTGGACCCCTTCCGGGGGCGAGCAGTACTTC
CDR3: CAWTPSGGEQYF

D: NA
size: NA
V: TRBV6-1
J: TRBJ1-6
DNA: TGTGCCAGCAGTGAAGAGGACTCCTATAATTCACCCCTCCACTTT
CDR3: CASSEEDSYNSPLHF

D: NA
size: NA
V: TRBV6-2/TRBV6-3
J: TRBJ2-7
DNA: TGTGCCACCCTACAGGGACGGAGCGGCGAGCAGTACTTC
CDR3: CATLQGRSGEQYF